This TCR beta chain was recovered during a study of blood T cell repertoires in COVID-19. At the level of the study: Both acute and convalescent COVID-19 samples were obtained from the United States, Italy and Spain. PBMCs, B-cell-depleted T cells, or T cells provided the cDNA or gDNA that made up the material.

Germline V gene data show CDR1 as DFQATT and CDR2 as SNEGSKA (reference sequence). The CDR3 length is 11 residues. V shed 6 bases and J shed 0 bases, with 5 bases lying between them. Study processing details: Reference gene primer amplification yielded estimated nucleated cell counts. TCRdb's copy holds only in-frame clones and misses some; the assay was immunoSEQ multiplex PCR. The V and J calls and clone size are taken from that table; D and trimming were inferred from the DNA. The data show tens of thousands of clones, 90% to 95% seen once. The chain has TRBV20-1 and TRBJ2-5; no clear D. Material for sequencing was peripheral blood. The sequence was collected from a human donor in a cohort sampled during active COVID-19. The DNA of the CDR3 is TGCAGTGCACCGGACCAAGAGACCCAGTACTTC. The encoded protein is CSAPDQETQYF.